The rows below give T cell receptor beta chains drawn from one sample of a study of neoadjuvant nivolumab and ipilimumab in lung cancer. Generated by immunoSEQ multiplex PCR, the TCRdb table keeps only in-frame clones and is missing some. Seen here are 25,000 to 35,000 clones, more than 85% observed once, and the top ten hold 2.1%. The sequenced sample was peripheral blood, obtained after neoadjuvant nivolumab, alone or with ipilimumab, at or shortly before surgery. The receptors come from an adult with non-small cell lung cancer. Each CDR3 is given with its conserved first and last residue. The D gene is left open where the match is weak. The size of a clone is reported for some rows only, either as once, few or many, or as a class for expanded clones.

TRBV30	TRBD2	TRBJ2-4	-	TGTGCCTGGGTCCATGGGACTAGCGGATTCTTAGCCAAAAACATTCAGTACTTC	CAWVHGTSGFLAKNIQYF
TRBV12-2	-	TRBJ1-5	-	TGTGCAAGTCGCCCCGCGTTTCAGGGTTGCAATCAGCCCCAGCATTTT	CASRPAFQGCNQPQHF
TRBV5-1	TRBD1	TRBJ2-1	few	TGCGCCAGCAGTCACACAGGACAGGGGAGTGAGCAGTTCTTC	CASSHTGQGSEQFF
TRBV6-1	TRBD2	TRBJ2-1	-	TGTGCCAGCCACACGACTAGCGGGAGATTTGGTGAGCAGTTCTTC	CASHTTSGRFGEQFF
TRBV7-2	TRBD1	TRBJ2-7	once	TGTGCCAGCAGCTTAGGGCAGGGGGCCCAATACGAGCAGTACTTC	CASSLGQGAQYEQYF
TRBV6-1	-	TRBJ2-6	once	TGTGCCAGCAGAACGGGAACTGGGGCCAACGTCCTGACTTTC	CASRTGTGANVLTF
TRBV6-1	-	TRBJ2-7	-	TGTGCCAGCAGTGCCCTTGATAAGGGGCAGACCTACGAGCAGTACTTC	CASSALDKGQTYEQYF
TRBV11-3	TRBD2	TRBJ2-1	-	TGTGCCAGCAGCTCCCGACTAGCTGGGGAGCAGTTCTTC	CASSSRLAGEQFF
TRBV18	-	TRBJ1-5	-	TGTGCCAGCTCACCACCGGGTTCCAATCAGCCCCAGCATTTT	CASSPPGSNQPQHF
TRBV13	-	TRBJ2-5	-	TGTGCCAGCAGCTTAGGCCGGAATAGTCGCGAGACCCAGTACTTC	CASSLGRNSRETQYF
TRBV5-4	-	TRBJ2-1	-	TGTGCCAGCAGCTTGGTGGGACGGCAGGCATTAGTTGGGCAGTTCTTC	CASSLVGRQALVGQFF
TRBV6-1	-	TRBJ2-7	-	TGTGCCAGCAGTGAAGACTACGAGCAGTACTTC	CASSEDYEQYF
TRBV7-2	-	TRBJ1-1	-	TGTGCCAGCAGCCGACAGACTTACACTGAAGCTTTCTTT	CASSRQTYTEAFF
TRBV10-2	-	TRBJ1-2	-	TGCGCCAGCACCGACAGGTTATATGGCTACACCTTC	CASTDRLYGYTF
TRBV5-1	TRBD2	TRBJ2-3	-	TGCGCCAGCAGCTTCACTAGCGGGAGTGGGGGTAGCACAGATACGCAGTATTTT	CASSFTSGSGGSTDTQYF
TRBV18	-	TRBJ2-5	-	TGTGCCAGCTCACCTACAGGGATCTGGGAGACCCAGTACTTC	CASSPTGIWETQYF
TRBV6-5	-	TRBJ1-2	-	TGTGCCAGCAGTTACTCGATGAGTAATCGCAGGGGCTACACCTTC	CASSYSMSNRRGYTF
TRBV5-1	-	TRBJ1-2	-	TGCGCCAGCAGCTACCACCAACCGGGTTTCGGCTACACCTTC	CASSYHQPGFGYTF
TRBV11-2	-	TRBJ2-7	-	TGTGCCAGCAGCTTAGCTCCCCAGGCAACCTACGAGCAGTACTTC	CASSLAPQATYEQYF
TRBV29-1	-	TRBJ2-5	-	TGCAGCTTTACTGATCAAGTCGAAGAGACCCAGTACTTC	CSFTDQVEETQYF
TRBV5-6	-	TRBJ1-3	-	TGTGCCAGCAGCCCTTGGGGGACAAATGGAAACACCATATATTTT	CASSPWGTNGNTIYF
TRBV9	-	TRBJ1-1	-	TGTGCCAGCAGCGTAAGCTATGCAGGTTCCACTGAAGCTTTCTTT	CASSVSYAGSTEAFF
TRBV5-6	-	TRBJ2-5	-	TGTGCCAGCAGCTTGCAGGGGAGGTGGGAGACCCAGTACTTC	CASSLQGRWETQYF
TRBV13	-	TRBJ2-6	once	TGTGCCAGCAGCGCCGAGGGAGCTGGGGCCAACGTCCTGACTTTC	CASSAEGAGANVLTF
TRBV6-1	-	TRBJ2-5	medium-sized	TGTGCCAGCAGTGTAATTCCGGGGCAGGGCCAAGAGACCCAGTACTTC	CASSVIPGQGQETQYF
TRBV27	-	TRBJ2-3	-	TGTGCCAGCAGGCCCGACAGCACAGATACGCAGTATTTT	CASRPDSTDTQYF
TRBV9	TRBD2	TRBJ2-7	-	TGTGCCAGCAGCAGGGGACTAGCGGGGAGCTACGAGCAGTACTTC	CASSRGLAGSYEQYF
TRBV5-1	TRBD2	TRBJ2-7	-	TGCGCCAGCGCCTACGGGACTAGCGGAGCCTACGAGCAGTACTTC	CASAYGTSGAYEQYF